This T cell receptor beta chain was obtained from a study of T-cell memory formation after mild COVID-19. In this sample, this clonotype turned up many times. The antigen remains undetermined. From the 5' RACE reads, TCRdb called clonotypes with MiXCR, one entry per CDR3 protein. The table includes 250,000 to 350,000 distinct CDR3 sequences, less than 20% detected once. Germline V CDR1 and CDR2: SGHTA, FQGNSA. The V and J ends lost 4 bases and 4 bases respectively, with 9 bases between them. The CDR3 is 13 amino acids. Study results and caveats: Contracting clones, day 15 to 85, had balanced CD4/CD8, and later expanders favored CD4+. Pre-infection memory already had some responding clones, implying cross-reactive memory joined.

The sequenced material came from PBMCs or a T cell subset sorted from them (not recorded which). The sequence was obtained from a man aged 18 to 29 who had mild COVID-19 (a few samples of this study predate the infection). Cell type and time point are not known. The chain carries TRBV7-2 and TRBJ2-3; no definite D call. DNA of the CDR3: TGTGCCAGCAGCTCTCGGAGCGCAGATACGCAGTATTTT. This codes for CASSSRSADTQYF.